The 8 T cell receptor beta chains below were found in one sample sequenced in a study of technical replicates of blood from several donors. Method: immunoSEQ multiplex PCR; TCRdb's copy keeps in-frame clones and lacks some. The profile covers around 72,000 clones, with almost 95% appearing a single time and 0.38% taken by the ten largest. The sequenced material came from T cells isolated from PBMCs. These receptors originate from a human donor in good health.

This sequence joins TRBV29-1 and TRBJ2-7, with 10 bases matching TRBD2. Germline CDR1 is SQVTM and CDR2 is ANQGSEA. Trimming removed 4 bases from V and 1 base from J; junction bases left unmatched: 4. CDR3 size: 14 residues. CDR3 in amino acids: CSVVGTSESYEQYF. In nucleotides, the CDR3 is TGCAGCGTTGTGGGGACTAGCGAGTCCTACGAGCAGTACTTC.

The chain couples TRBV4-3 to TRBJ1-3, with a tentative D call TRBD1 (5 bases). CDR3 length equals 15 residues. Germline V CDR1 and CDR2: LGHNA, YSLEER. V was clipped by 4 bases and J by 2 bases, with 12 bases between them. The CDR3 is CASSLGQGTGNTIYF. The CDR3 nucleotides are TGCGCCAGCAGCCTCGGGCAGGGAACTGGAAACACCATATATTTT.

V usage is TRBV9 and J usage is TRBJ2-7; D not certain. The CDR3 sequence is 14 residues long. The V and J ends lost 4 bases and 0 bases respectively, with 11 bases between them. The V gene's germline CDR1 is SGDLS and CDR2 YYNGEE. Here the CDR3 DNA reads TGTGCCAGCAGCTCCCCCTCCAGCTCCTACGAGCAGTACTTC. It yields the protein CASSSPSSSYEQYF.

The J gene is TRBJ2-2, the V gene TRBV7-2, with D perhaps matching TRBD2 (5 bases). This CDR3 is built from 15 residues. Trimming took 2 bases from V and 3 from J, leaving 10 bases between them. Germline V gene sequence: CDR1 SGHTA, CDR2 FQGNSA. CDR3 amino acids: CASSLRGRDTGELFF. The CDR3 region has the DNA TGTGCCAGCAGCTTACGTGGGCGGGACACCGGGGAGCTGTTTTTT. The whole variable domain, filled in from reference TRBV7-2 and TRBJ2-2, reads GAGVSQSPSNKVTEKGKDVELRCDPISGHTALYWYRQSLGQGLEFLIYFQGNSAPDKSGLPSDRFSAERTGGSVSTLTIQRTQQEDSAVYLCASSLRGRDTGELFFGEGSRLTVL.

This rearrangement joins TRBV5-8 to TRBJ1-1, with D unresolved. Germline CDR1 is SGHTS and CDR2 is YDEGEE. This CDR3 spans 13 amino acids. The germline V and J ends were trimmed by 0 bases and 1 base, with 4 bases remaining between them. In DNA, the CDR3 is TGTGCCAGCAGCTTGGGAGGGAACACTGAAGCTTTCTTT. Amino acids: CASSLGGNTEAFF.

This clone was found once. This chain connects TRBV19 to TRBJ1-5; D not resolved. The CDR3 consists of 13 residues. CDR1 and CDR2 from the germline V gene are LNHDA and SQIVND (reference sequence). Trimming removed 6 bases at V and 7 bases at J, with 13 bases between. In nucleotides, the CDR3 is TGTGCCAGTAGCCCCTCCTTGAGGCAGCCCCAGCATTTT. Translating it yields CASSPSLRQPQHF.

DNA for the CDR3: TGTGCCAGCAGCAGCAGGACTAGCGGGATTGGGTTCTTC. It yields the protein CASSSRTSGIGFF. The V and J genes are TRBV11-3 and TRBJ2-1; 12 bases match TRBD2. Per germline, CDR1 SGHNT and CDR2 YENEEA. CDR3 size: 13 residues. The junction had 8 bases not matched to a gene; V was cut back by 5 bases and J by 15 bases.

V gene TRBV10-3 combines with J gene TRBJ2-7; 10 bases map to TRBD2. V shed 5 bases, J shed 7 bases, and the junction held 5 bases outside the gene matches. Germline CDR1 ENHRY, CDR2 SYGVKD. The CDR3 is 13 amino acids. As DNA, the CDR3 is TGTGCCATCAGTCAGCGGGAGGGCCGGGAGCAGTACTTC. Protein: CAISQREGREQYF.